This T cell receptor beta chain was identified in a study of Ad26.COV2.S vaccination and SARS-CoV-2 variants. Study-level background: Dosing was one shot or two shots 56 days apart. Study-wide results and caveats: Analyses of TCR breadth and depth may have underestimated total T cell responses. Vaccine recipients posted higher spike-specific TCR breadth than their placebo counterparts. Non-spike TCR breadth did not differ much between vaccine and placebo recipients.

Profiled with immunoSEQ multiplex PCR; TCRdb holds only in-frame clones, not every one. The data hold roughly 460,000 clones, with about 89% observed a single time. Documented treatment: around 19 received Ad26.COV2.S at low or high dose, single or two shots; about 5 received placebo; per-sample allocation not given. Sampling took place 63 days after the first vaccine or placebo injection. With 0 bases clipped from V and 4 bases from J, the junction kept 8 bases outside the gene matches. The length of the CDR3 is 17 residues. From germline, CDR1 is SGHNT and CDR2 YENEEA. This clone appeared a single time. Its matching antigen is unknown.

Sequenced here: peripheral blood, sampled in a trial of Ad26.COV2.S vaccine versus placebo. The chain recombines TRBV11-3 with TRBJ2-2, with 7 bases aligning to TRBD1. This TCR was sampled from a person aged 18-65 years who received the Ad26.COV2.S COVID-19 vaccine or a placebo. The CDR3 DNA is TGTGCCAGCAGCTTAGAATTGGACAGGAACCCCACCGGGGAGCTGTTTTTT. Amino acids: CASSLELDRNPTGELFF.